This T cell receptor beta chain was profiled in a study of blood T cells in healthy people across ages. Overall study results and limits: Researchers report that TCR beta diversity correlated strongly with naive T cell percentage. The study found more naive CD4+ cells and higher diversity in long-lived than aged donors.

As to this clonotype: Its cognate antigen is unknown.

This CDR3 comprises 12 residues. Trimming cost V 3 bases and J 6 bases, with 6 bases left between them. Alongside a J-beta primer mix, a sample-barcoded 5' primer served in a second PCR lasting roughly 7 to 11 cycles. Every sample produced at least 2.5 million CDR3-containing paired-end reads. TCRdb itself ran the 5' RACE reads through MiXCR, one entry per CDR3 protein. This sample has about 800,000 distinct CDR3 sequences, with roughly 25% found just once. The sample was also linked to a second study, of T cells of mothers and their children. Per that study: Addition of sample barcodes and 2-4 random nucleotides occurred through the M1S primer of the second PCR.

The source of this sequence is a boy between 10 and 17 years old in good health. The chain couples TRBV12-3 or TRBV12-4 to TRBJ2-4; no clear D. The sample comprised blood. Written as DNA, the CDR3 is TGTGCCAGCAGTTTCTACGCAAACATTCAGTACTTC. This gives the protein CASSFYANIQYF.